One sample yielded the 21 T cell receptor beta chains listed below, sequenced in a study of cytomegalovirus exposure and HLA in healthy donors. 60 Vbeta and 13 Jbeta primers were used in PCR. Sequencing used immunoSEQ multiplex PCR; TCRdb keeps in-frame clones, though not all of them. The repertoire holds about 130,000 clones, approximately 74% seen once, with approximately 7.2% in the top ten. The sample comprised PBMCs. The receptor set was obtained from a male donor in good health and CMV-seronegative.

The chain couples TRBV14 to TRBJ2-7, with a weak D call TRBD1 (8 bases). Per germline, CDR1 SGHDN and CDR2 FVKESK. This CDR3 has 16 residues. Trimming cost V 10 bases and J 4 bases, with 26 bases left between them. As DNA, the CDR3 is TGTGCCATCCATGGGTTTGGGGGGGACAGGACATACGAGCAGTACTTC. It is translated as CAIHGFGGDRTYEQYF. Using reference TRBV14 and TRBJ2-7 for the parts outside the CDR3, the full variable domain is EAGVTQFPSHSVIEKGQTVTLRCDPISGHDNLYWYRRVMGKEIKFLLHFVKESKQDESGMPNNRFLAERTGGTYSTLKVQPAELEDSGVYFCAIHGFGGDRTYEQYFGPGTRLTVT.

This sequence joins TRBV15 and TRBJ2-1, with 8 bases fitting TRBD2. J lost 2 bases, V lost 0 bases, and 3 bases had no gene match. CDR1 and CDR2 from the germline V gene are LNHNV and YYDKDF (reference sequence). This CDR3 has 16 residues. The CDR3 reads CATSRELAGPYNEQFF. Written as DNA, the CDR3 is TGTGCCACCAGCAGAGAGCTAGCGGGTCCCTACAATGAGCAGTTCTTC.

The chain uses TRBV28 and TRBJ1-2, with a weak D call TRBD1 (5 bases). V was trimmed by 6 bases and J by 8 bases, leaving 19 bases between them. Germline V gene data show CDR1 as MDHEN and CDR2 as SYDVKM. The CDR3 runs 14 residues. The DNA for the CDR3 is TGTGCCAGCAGAGCTACCAAGGGCCGACAGGGCTACACCTTC. This sequence encodes CASRATKGRQGYTF.

The chain recombines TRBV27 with TRBJ2-6; D ambiguous. Germline CDR1 and CDR2: MNHEY and SMNVEV (reference sequence). CDR3 length: 15 amino acids. Trimming removed 6 bases at V and 1 base at J, with 10 bases between. CDR3 protein: CASSTPGSGANVLTF. DNA of the CDR3: TGTGCCAGCAGCACCCCCGGTTCTGGGGCCAACGTCCTGACTTTC.

This rearrangement joins TRBV28 to TRBJ1-2; possible D gene TRBD1, 5 bases. V was cut by 1 base and J by 4 bases, with 19 bases left in between. The CDR3 totals 17 residues. Per the germline V gene, CDR1 is MDHEN and CDR2 is SYDVKM. The CDR3 DNA reads as TGTGCCAGCAGTTTATTATCGCAGGGCCCTAGAACCTATGGCTACACCTTC. Encoded protein: CASSLLSQGPRTYGYTF.

The chain is built from TRBV6-1 and TRBJ1-2, with D possibly TRBD1 on 5 matching bases. The germline V gene has CDR1 MNHNS and CDR2 SASEGT. The germline V and J ends were trimmed by 10 bases and 8 bases, with 23 bases remaining between them. This CDR3 is 14 amino acids long. CDR3: CATTTDSRYGGYTF. DNA for the CDR3: TGTGCCACCACGACAGATTCGCGGTATGGAGGCTACACCTTC.

The chain couples TRBV11-2 to TRBJ2-1; maybe TRBD1 (5 bases). The V gene lost 7 bases and the J gene lost 6 bases, with 22 bases spanning the gap. This CDR3 is 16 amino acids long. Per the germline V gene, CDR1 is SGHAT and CDR2 is FQNNGV. The CDR3 region has the DNA TGTGCCAGCACCATGATTCAGGGTTCAGTCCGCAATGAGCAGTTCTTC. Residues: CASTMIQGSVRNEQFF.

The count of this clone is one. The chain carries TRBV2 and TRBJ1-4; 10 bases line up with TRBD1. Germline CDR1 and CDR2: SNHLY and FYNNEI. This CDR3 is built from 15 residues. The V gene end was trimmed by 5 bases and the J gene end by 7 bases; junction bases not matched to a gene: 7. The CDR3 region is CASSKDRGFAEKLFF. CDR3 DNA sequence: TGTGCCAGCAGTAAGGACAGGGGGTTTGCTGAAAAACTGTTTTTT.

This rearrangement joins TRBV4-2 to TRBJ2-7; 9 bases agree with TRBD2. From germline, CDR1 is LGHNA and CDR2 YNFKEQ. This CDR3 is built from 15 residues. With V trimmed by 5 bases and J by 4 bases, 9 bases remained unmatched. The CDR3 region is CASSAPGTSPYEQYF. CDR3 in DNA: TGTGCCAGCAGCGCCCCCGGGACTAGCCCATACGAGCAGTACTTC.

The gene calls are TRBV11-1 and TRBJ2-5, with TRBD2 identical over 11 bases. CDR1 is SGHAT and CDR2 is FQDESV in the germline V gene (reference sequence). Trimming took 9 bases from V and 5 from J; bases not matched to a gene: 8. This CDR3 is 14 amino acids long. The CDR3 protein is CASSGTSGEETQYF. CDR3 in DNA: TGTGCCAGTTCCGGGACTAGCGGTGAGGAGACCCAGTACTTC.

The genes are TRBV4-2 and TRBJ2-5, with 11 bases identical to TRBD2. CDR3 length: 16 residues. Trimming cost V 5 bases and J 0 bases; bases outside gene matches: 5. Germline V gene lookup returns CDR1 LGHNA and CDR2 YNFKEQ. The CDR3 coding sequence is TGTGCCAGCAGCTCACCGACTAGCGGGGACCAAGAGACCCAGTACTTC. This encodes CASSSPTSGDQETQYF.

The J gene is TRBJ1-4, the V gene TRBV4-2, with D possibly being TRBD1 (5 bases). Germline V gives CDR1 LGHNA, CDR2 YNFKEQ. The CDR3 length is 15 residues. The V gene lost 1 base and the J gene lost 5 bases, with 11 bases spanning the gap. CDR3 in DNA: TGTGCCAGCAGCCAAGCTTCACAGGAAAATGAAAAACTGTTTTTT. It is translated as CASSQASQENEKLFF.

The genes are TRBV25-1 and TRBJ2-4; 7 bases match TRBD1. J lost 3 bases, V lost 6 bases, and 8 bases had no gene match. The CDR3 has 15 amino acids. Germline loops: CDR1 MGHDK, CDR2 SYGVNS. In DNA form, the CDR3 reads TGTGCCAGCAGCCCCTCCGGGACAGTCAAAAACATTCAGTACTTC. This encodes CASSPSGTVKNIQYF.

The genes are TRBV1 and TRBJ2-5; the table calls TRBD2, which could not be checked here. TRBV1 is marked as a pseudogene. The CDR3 is 15 residues long. DNA for the CDR3: TGCACCAGCCCCTTTGGGGGGGGGCATTCAGAGACCCAGTACTTC. Protein product: CTSPFGGGHSETQYF.

The rearrangement uses TRBV4-3 and TRBJ1-2; 9 nucleotides agree with TRBD1. V lost 0 bases to trimming and J lost 4 bases; unmatched junction nucleotides: 6. CDR3 length equals 16 residues. The germline CDR1 and CDR2 sequences are LGHNA and YSLEER. CDR3 nucleotides: TGCGCCAGCAGCCAAGATAACAGGGGGCCGATCTATGGCTACACCTTC. It specifies CASSQDNRGPIYGYTF.

This clone was counted only a few times. The CDR3, as DNA: TGTGCCAGCAGCTTTGAAGCGGGAGTGAGCGAGCAGTACTTC. Protein sequence: CASSFEAGVSEQYF. V usage is TRBV5-6 and J usage is TRBJ2-7; 8 bases line up with TRBD2. The ends lost 2 bases at V and 6 bases at J; junction bases unmatched: 7. In germline, CDR1 is SGHDT, CDR2 YYEEEE. This CDR3 has 14 amino acids.

This chain uses TRBV29-1 with TRBJ2-5, with 7 nucleotides matching TRBD2. CDR1 SQVTM and CDR2 ANQGSEA come from the germline V gene. The CDR3 loop spans 12 amino acids. V was clipped by 4 bases and J by 5 bases; unmatched bases: 4. The CDR3 loop is CSVGLARETQYF. The CDR3 DNA reads as TGCAGCGTTGGACTAGCTCGGGAGACCCAGTACTTC.

On this clone: The junction does not match germline at one end; this may be a read error. V is TRBV7-9 and J is TRBJ1-1; D is unclear. From germline, CDR1 is SEHNR and CDR2 FQNEAQ (reference sequence). CDR3 length equals 15 residues. CDR3 nucleotides: TGTTCCAGCAGCTCCACCTCAACGAGTCCCACTGAAGCTTTCTTT. Residues: CSSSSTSTSPTEAFF.

This chain connects TRBV9 to TRBJ2-1, with 12 bases aligning to TRBD1. CDR1 SGDLS and CDR2 YYNGEE come from the germline V gene. Losses at the gene ends were 0 bases for V and 8 bases for J; bases not matched to a gene: 6. This CDR3 has 16 amino acids. The CDR3 region has the DNA TGTGCCAGCAGCGTAGTAGGGACAGGGGGCGCGGATGAGCAGTTCTTC. Encoded protein: CASSVVGTGGADEQFF.

The chain recombines TRBV4-3 with TRBJ1-2; D gene unclear. The CDR3 consists of 15 residues. The V gene's germline CDR1 is LGHNA and CDR2 YSLEER. Trimming left V 1 base short and J 3 bases short, with 12 bases between. The CDR3 sequence is CASSQALTGYYGYTF. The CDR3 DNA reads TGCGCCAGCAGCCAAGCCTTGACGGGTTACTATGGCTACACCTTC.

In its sample, this clone was seen a few times. V usage is TRBV6-6 and J usage is TRBJ1-5; 7 bases are a match to TRBD1. Germline trimming cut 6 bases from V and 2 bases from J; bases unmatched to any gene: 4. The CDR3 contains 14 residues. Germline CDR1 reads MNHNY; CDR2 reads SVGAGI (reference sequence). CDR3 nucleotides: TGTGCCAGCAGGGACGGACAGGGCAATCAGCCCCAGCATTTT. Translated, it gives CASRDGQGNQPQHF.